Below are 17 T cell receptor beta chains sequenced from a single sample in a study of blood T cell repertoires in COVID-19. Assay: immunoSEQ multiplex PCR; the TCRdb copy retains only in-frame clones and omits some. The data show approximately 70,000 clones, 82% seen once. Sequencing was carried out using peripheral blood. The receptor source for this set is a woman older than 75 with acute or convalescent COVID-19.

DNA for the CDR3: TGCGCCAGCACCTCTAGCGGGGGGTATGGAGAGACCCAGTACTTC. Amino acids: CASTSSGGYGETQYF. This chain connects TRBV5-1 to TRBJ2-5; 11 bases are a match to TRBD2. CDR1 and CDR2 (germline): SGHRS, YFSETQ. The CDR3 has 15 residues. J was trimmed by 4 bases and V by 6 bases; bases with no gene match: 8.

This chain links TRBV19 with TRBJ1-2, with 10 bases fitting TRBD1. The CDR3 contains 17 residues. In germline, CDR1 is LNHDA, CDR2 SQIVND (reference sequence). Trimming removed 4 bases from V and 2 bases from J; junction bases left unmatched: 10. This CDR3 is CASSTRDRGATNYGYTF. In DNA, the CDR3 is TGTGCCAGTAGTACGAGGGACAGGGGCGCTACCAACTATGGCTACACCTTC.

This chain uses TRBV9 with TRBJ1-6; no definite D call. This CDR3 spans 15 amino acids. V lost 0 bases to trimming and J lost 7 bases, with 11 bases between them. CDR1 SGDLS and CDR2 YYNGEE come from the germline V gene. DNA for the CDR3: TGTGCCAGCAGCGTAGTGGGAGCAGCAAATTCACCCCTCCACTTT. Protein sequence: CASSVVGAANSPLHF.

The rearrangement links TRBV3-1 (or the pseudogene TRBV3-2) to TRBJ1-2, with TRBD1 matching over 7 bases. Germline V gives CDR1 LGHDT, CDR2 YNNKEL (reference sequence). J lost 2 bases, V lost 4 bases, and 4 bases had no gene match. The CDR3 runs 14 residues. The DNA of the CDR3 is TGTGCCAGCAGCCTCCAGGGACAGAACTATGGCTACACCTTC. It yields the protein CASSLQGQNYGYTF.

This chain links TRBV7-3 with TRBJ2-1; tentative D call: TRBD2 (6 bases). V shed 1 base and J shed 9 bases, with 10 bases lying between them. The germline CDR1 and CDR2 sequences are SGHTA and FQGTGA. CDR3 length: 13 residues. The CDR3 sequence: CASSLMRDGEQFF. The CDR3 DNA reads TGTGCCAGCAGCTTAATGCGGGATGGTGAGCAGTTCTTC.

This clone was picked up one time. CDR3 coding DNA: TGTGCCAGCAGCCTAGACAGGGTTCAGCCCCAGCATTTT. Its translation is CASSLDRVQPQHF. The chain carries TRBV7-8 and TRBJ1-5, with TRBD1 matching over 7 bases. The V segment lost 5 bases and the J segment 6 bases; nucleotides outside the gene matches: 4. CDR1 and CDR2 from the germline V gene are SGHVS and FQNEAQ. This CDR3 has 13 amino acids.

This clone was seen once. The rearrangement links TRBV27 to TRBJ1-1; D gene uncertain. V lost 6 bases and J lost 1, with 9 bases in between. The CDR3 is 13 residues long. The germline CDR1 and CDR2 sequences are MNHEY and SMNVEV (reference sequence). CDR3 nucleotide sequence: TGTGCCAGCAGGCTAAACAGGAACACTGAAGCTTTCTTT. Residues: CASRLNRNTEAFF.

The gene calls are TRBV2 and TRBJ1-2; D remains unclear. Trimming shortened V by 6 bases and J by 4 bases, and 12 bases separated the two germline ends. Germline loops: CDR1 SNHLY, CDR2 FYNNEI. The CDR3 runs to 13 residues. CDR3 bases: TGTGCCAGCAGCCCCGAGGTCCCCTATGGCTACACCTTC. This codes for CASSPEVPYGYTF.

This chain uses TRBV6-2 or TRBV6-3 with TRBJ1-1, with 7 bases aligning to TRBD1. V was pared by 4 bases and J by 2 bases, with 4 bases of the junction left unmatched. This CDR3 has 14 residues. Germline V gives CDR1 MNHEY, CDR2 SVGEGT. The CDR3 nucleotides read TGTGCCAGCAGTTCACAGGGGACAAACACTGAAGCTTTCTTT. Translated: CASSSQGTNTEAFF.

The CDR3 DNA sequence: TGTGCCAGTACGACAGTCACCTCTGGAAACACCATATATTTT. Amino acids: CASTTVTSGNTIYF. The rearrangement uses TRBV19 and TRBJ1-3; TRBD1 is a possible D gene (5 bases). The V gene lost 7 bases and the J gene lost 0 bases, with 10 bases spanning the gap. The germline V gene has CDR1 LNHDA and CDR2 SQIVND (reference sequence). The CDR3 contains 14 residues.

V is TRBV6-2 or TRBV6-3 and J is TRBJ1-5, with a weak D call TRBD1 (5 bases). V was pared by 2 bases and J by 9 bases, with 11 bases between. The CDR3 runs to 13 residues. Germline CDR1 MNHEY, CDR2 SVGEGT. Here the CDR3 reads CASSYGGVTPQHF. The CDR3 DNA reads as TGTGCCAGCAGTTACGGAGGGGTCACGCCCCAGCATTTT.

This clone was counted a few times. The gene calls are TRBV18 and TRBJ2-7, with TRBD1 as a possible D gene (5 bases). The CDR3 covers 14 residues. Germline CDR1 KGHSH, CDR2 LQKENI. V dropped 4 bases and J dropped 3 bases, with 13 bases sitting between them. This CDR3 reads CASSLTTDNYEQYF. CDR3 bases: TGTGCCAGCTCACTGACGACAGATAACTACGAGCAGTACTTC.

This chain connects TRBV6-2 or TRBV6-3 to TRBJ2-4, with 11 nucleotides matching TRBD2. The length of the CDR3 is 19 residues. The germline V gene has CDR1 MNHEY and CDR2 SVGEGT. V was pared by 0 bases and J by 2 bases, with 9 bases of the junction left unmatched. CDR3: CASSYSRGLAGGSKNIQYF. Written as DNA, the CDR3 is TGTGCCAGCAGTTACTCGAGAGGGCTAGCGGGAGGATCCAAAAACATTCAGTACTTC.

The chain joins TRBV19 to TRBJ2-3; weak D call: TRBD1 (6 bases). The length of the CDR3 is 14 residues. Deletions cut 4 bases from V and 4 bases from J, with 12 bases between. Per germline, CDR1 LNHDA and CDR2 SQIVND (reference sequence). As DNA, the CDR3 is TGTGCCAGTAGTACAGGGGTACTCGCAGATACGCAGTATTTT. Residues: CASSTGVLADTQYF.

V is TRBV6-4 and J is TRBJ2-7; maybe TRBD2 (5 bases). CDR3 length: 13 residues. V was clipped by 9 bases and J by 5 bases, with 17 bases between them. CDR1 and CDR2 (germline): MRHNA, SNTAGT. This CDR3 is CARNPLPSHEQYF. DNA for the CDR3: TGTGCCAGAAACCCTCTCCCTAGCCACGAGCAGTACTTC.

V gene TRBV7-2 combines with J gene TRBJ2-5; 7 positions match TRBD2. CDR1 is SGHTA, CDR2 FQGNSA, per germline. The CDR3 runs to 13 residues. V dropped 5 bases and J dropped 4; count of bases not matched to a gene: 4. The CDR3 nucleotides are TGTGCCAGCAGCAACGGGGGGTTAGAGACCCAGTACTTC. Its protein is CASSNGGLETQYF.

The CDR3 protein is CASSRRAGERGTEAFF. In nucleotides, the CDR3 is TGCGCCAGCAGCCGACGGGCAGGGGAGAGGGGTACTGAAGCTTTCTTT. The rearrangement links TRBV4-1 to TRBJ1-1; a weak D match, TRBD1 (6 bases). The germline gives CDR1 MGHRA, CDR2 YSYEKL. V dropped 4 bases and J dropped 5 bases, with 20 bases sitting between them. The CDR3 runs to 16 residues.